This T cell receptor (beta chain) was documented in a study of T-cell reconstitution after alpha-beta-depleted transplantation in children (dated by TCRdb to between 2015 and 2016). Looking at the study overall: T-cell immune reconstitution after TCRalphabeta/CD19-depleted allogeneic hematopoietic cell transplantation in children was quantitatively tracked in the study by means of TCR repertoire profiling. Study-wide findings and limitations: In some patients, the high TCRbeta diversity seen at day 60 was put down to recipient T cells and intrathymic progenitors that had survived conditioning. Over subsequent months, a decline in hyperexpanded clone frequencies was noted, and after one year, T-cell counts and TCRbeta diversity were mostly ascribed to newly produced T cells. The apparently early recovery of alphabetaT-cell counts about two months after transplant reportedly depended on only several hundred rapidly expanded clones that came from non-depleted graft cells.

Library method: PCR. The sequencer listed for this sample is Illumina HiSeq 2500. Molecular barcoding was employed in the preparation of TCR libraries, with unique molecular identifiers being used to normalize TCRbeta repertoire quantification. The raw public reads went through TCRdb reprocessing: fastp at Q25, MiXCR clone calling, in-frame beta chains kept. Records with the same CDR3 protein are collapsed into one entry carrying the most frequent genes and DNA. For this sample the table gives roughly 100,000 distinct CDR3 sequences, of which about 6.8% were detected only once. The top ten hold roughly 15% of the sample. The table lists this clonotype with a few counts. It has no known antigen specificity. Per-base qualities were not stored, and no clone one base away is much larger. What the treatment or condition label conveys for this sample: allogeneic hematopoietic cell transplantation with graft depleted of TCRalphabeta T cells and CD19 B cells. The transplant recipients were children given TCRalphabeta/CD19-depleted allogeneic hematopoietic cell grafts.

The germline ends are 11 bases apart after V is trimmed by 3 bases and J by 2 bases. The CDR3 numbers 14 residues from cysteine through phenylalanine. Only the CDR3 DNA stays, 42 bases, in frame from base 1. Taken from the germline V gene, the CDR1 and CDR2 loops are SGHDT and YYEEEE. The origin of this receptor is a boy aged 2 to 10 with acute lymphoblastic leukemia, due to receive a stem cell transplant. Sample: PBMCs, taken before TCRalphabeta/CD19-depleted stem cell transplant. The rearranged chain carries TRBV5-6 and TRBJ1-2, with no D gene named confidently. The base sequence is TGTGCCAGCAGCTACGGTGTGCAGAACTATGGCTACACCTTC. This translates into CASSYGVQNYGYTF.